This T cell receptor (beta chain) appears in the sequencing data of a study of T cell responses to AZD1222 COVID-19 vaccine. Sequenced by immunoSEQ multiplex PCR; TCRdb stores in-frame clones only, minus some. The table has about 120,000 clones, approximately 90% seen once; the top ten hold approximately 2.5%. Germline V lookup: CDR1 GTSNPN, CDR2 SVGIG (reference sequence). The CDR3 is 12 amino acids. The V end lost 5 bases, the J end lost 6 bases, and 14 bases lay between the germline ends. The clonotype was recovered from an adult who received the AZD1222 COVID-19 vaccine. The chain has TRBV30 and TRBJ2-7; D tentatively reads TRBD1 or TRBD2 (6 bases each). Sequencing was performed on peripheral blood, taken 28 days after the second AZD1222 dose. The CDR3 region has the DNA TGTGCCTGGGCTAGGGGGGCGGCCGAGCAGTACTTC. The encoded protein is CAWARGAAEQYF.